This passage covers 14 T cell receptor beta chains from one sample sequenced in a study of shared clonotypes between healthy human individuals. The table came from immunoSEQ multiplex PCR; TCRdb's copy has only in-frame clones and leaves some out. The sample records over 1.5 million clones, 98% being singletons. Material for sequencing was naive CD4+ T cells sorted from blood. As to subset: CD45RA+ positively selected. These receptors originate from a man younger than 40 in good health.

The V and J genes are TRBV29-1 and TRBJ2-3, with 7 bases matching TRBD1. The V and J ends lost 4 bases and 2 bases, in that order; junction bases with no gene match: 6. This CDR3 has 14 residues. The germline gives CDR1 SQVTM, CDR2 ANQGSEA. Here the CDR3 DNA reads TGCAGCGTTGTAAGACAGGGAGACACAGATACGCAGTATTTT. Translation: CSVVRQGDTDTQYF.

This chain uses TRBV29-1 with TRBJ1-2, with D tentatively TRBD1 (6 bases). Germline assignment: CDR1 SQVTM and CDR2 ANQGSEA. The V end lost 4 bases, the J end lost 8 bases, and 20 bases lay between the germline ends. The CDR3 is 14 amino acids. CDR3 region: CSVAIAGDPNGYTF. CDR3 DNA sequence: TGCAGCGTTGCGATTGCAGGGGATCCTAACGGCTACACCTTC.

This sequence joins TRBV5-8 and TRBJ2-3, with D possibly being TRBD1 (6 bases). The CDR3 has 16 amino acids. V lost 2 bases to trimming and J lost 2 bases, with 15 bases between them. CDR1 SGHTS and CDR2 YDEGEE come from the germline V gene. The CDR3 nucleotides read TGTGCCAGCAGCTTATGGACAGAGCAATTCACAGATACGCAGTATTTT. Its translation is CASSLWTEQFTDTQYF.

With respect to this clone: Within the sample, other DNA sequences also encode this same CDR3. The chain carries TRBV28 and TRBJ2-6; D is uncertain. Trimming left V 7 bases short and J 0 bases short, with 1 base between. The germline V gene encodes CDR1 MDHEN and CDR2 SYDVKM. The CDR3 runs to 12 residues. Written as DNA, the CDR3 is TGTGCCAGCAACTCTGGGGCCAACGTCCTGACTTTC. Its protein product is CASNSGANVLTF.

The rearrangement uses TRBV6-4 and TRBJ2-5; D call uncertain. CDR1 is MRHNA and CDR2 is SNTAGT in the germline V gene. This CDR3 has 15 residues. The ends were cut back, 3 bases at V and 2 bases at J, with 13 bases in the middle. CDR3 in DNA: TGTGCCAGCAGTGAAGCCTGGTCGCCACAAGAGACCCAGTACTTC. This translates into CASSEAWSPQETQYF.

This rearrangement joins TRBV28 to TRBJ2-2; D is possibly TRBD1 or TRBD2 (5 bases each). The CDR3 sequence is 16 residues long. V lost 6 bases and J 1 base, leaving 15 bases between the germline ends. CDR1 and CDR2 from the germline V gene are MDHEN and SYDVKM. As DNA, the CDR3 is TGTGCCAGCAGAGGCTCCGGGACGGAGAACACCGGGGAGCTGTTTTTT. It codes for CASRGSGTENTGELFF.

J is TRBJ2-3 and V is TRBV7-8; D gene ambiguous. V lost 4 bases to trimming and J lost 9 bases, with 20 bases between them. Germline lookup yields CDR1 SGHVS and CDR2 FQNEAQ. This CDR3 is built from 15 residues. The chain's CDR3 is CASSSGPIDSTTQYF. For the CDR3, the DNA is TGTGCCAGCAGCTCTGGACCGATTGACTCTACGACGCAGTATTTT.

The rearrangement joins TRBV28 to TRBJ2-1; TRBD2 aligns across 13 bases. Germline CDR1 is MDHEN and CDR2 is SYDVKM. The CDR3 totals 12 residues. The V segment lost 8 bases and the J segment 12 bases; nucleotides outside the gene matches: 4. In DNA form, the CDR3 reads TGTGCCAGCGGACTAGCGGGAGTAAGGCAGTTCTTC. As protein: CASGLAGVRQFF.

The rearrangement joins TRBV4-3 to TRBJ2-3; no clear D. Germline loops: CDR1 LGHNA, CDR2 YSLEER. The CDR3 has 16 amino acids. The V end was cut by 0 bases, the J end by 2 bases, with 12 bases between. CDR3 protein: CASSQEERRFTDTQYF. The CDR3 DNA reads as TGCGCCAGCAGCCAAGAAGAGCGTCGCTTCACAGATACGCAGTATTTT.

The CDR3 DNA sequence: TGTGCCAGCAGCCACGGAACCGGACTAGCGAGGGATGAGACCCAGTACTTC. Amino acids: CASSHGTGLARDETQYF. The chain combines TRBV14 with TRBJ2-5; TRBD2 agrees at 9 bases. J was trimmed by 5 bases and V by 3 bases; bases with no gene match: 13. This CDR3 region has 17 residues. Germline CDR1 reads SGHDN; CDR2 reads FVKESK.

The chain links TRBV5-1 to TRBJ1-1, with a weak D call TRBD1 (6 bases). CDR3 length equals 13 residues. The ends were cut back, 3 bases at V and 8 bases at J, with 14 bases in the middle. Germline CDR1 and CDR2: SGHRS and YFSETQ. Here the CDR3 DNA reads TGCGCCAGCAGCTCTCTGACAGGCGCCGAAGCTTTCTTT. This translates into CASSSLTGAEAFF. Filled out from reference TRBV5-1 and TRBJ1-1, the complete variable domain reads KAGVTQTPRYLIKTRGQQVTLSCSPISGHRSVSWYQQTPGQGLQFLFEYFSETQRNKGNFPGRFSGRQFSNSRSEMNVSTLELGDSALYLCASSSLTGAEAFFGQGTRLTVV.

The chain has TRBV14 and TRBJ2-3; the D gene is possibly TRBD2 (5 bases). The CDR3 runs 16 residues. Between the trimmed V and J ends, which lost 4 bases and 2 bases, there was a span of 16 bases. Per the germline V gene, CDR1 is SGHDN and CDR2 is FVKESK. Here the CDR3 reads CASSLHADYYTDTQYF. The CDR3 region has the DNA TGTGCCAGCAGCCTTCACGCCGACTACTACACAGATACGCAGTATTTT. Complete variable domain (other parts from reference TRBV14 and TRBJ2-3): EAGVTQFPSHSVIEKGQTVTLRCDPISGHDNLYWYRRVMGKEIKFLLHFVKESKQDESGMPNNRFLAERTGGTYSTLKVQPAELEDSGVYFCASSLHADYYTDTQYFGPGTRLTVL.

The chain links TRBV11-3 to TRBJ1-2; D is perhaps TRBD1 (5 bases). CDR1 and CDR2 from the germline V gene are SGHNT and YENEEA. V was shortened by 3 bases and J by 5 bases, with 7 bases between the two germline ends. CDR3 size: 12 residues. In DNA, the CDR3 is TGTGCCAGCAGCTTCAAGGGGTATGGCTACACCTTC. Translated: CASSFKGYGYTF.

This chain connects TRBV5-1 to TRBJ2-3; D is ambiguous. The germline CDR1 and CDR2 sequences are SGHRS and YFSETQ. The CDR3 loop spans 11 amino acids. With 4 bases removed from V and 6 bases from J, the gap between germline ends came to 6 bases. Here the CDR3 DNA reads TGCGCCAGCAGCACGGAGGATACGCAGTATTTT. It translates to CASSTEDTQYF.